This T cell receptor (beta chain) was documented in a study of shared clonotypes between healthy human individuals. Study results and limitations: Relative to memory subsets, naive subsets generally showed larger estimated richness.

Researchers divided each subset's genomic DNA evenly across several immunoSEQ plates. The protocol was immunoSEQ multiplex PCR, while the TCRdb copy is restricted to in-frame clones and leaves out a portion. Here the sample spans about 2 million clones, 95% being singletons. V shed 5 bases and J shed 1 base, with 14 bases lying between them. This CDR3 is 15 amino acids long. The germline V gene encodes CDR1 MDHEN and CDR2 SYDVKM. Remarks on this clone: Antigen unknown.

Splitting of CD4+ cells produced CD45RA+ naive and CD45RA-negative memory subsets. Sequenced: naive CD4+ T cells sorted from blood. Subset meaning: CD45RA+ positively selected. The TCR was taken from a young man in good health. V usage is TRBV28 and J usage is TRBJ1-2, with D perhaps TRBD1 (5 bases). The CDR3 spells CASSKNSRDNYGYTF. The CDR3 DNA reads as TGTGCCAGCAGTAAAAATTCCAGGGATAACTATGGCTACACCTTC.